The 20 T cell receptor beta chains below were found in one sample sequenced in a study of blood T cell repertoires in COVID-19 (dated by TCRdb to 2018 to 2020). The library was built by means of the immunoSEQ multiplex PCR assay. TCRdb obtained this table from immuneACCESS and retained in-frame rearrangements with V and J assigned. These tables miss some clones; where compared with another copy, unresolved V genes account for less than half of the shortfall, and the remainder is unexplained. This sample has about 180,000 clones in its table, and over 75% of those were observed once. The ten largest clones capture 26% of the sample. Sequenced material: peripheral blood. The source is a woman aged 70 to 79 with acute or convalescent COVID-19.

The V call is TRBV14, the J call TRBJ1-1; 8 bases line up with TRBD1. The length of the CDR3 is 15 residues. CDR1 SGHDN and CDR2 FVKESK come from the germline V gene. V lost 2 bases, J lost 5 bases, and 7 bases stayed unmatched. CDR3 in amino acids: CASSQRLHRGTEAFF. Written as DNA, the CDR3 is TGTGCCAGCAGCCAACGGTTGCACAGGGGGACTGAAGCTTTCTTT.

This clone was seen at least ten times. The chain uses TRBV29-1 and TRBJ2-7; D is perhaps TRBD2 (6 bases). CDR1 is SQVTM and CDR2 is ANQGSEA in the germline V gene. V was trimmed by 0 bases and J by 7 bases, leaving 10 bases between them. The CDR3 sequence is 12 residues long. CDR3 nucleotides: TGCAGCGTTGAAGATGGGGAGGTGGAGCAGTACTTC. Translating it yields CSVEDGEVEQYF.

CDR3 residues: CATSDAVRAPFNEQFF. The DNA for the CDR3 is TGTGCCACCAGTGATGCGGTCCGTGCCCCATTCAATGAGCAGTTCTTC. The chain recombines TRBV24-1 with TRBJ2-1; no clear D. Per germline, CDR1 KGHDR and CDR2 SFDVKD. The CDR3 is 16 amino acids. V was trimmed by 3 bases and J by 6 bases, leaving 17 bases between them.

The CDR3 reads CASSVVGGYGYTF. Here the CDR3 DNA reads TGTGCCAGCAGCGTAGTCGGGGGCTATGGCTACACCTTC. This chain links TRBV9 with TRBJ1-2; D is perhaps TRBD1 (5 bases). Trimming cost V 0 bases and J 4 bases, with 7 bases left between them. The CDR3 runs 13 residues. Germline CDR1 SGDLS, CDR2 YYNGEE.

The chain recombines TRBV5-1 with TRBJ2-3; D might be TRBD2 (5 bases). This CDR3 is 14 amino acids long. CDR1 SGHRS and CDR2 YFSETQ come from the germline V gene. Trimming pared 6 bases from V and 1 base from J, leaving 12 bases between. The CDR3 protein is CASKEEPGTDTQYF. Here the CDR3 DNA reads TGCGCCAGCAAGGAGGAGCCGGGCACAGATACGCAGTATTTT.

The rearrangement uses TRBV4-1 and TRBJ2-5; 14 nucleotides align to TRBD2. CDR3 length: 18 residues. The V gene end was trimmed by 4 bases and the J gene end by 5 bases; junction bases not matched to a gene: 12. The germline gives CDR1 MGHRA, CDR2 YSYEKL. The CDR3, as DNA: TGCGCCAGCAGCCCTTACCCGGGACTAGCGGGGGTGGACGAGACCCAGTACTTC. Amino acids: CASSPYPGLAGVDETQYF.

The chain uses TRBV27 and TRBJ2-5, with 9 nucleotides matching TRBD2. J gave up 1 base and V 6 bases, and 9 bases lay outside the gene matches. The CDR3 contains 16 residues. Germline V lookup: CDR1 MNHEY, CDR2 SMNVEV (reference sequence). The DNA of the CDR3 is TGTGCCAGCAGGTCGCGTCCGGGACTAGCCCAAGAGACCCAGTACTTC. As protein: CASRSRPGLAQETQYF.

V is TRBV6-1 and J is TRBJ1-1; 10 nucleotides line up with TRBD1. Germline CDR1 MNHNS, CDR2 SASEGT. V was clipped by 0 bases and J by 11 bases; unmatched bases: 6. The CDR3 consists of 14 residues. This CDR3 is CASSEAGQGKGAFF. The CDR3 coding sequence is TGTGCCAGCAGTGAAGCGGGACAGGGGAAGGGGGCTTTCTTT.

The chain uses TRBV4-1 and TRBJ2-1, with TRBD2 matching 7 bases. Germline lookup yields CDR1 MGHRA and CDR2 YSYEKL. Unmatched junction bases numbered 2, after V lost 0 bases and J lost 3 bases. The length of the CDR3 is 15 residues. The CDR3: CASSQEGTIYNEQFF. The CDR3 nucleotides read TGCGCCAGCAGCCAAGAGGGGACTATCTACAATGAGCAGTTCTTC.

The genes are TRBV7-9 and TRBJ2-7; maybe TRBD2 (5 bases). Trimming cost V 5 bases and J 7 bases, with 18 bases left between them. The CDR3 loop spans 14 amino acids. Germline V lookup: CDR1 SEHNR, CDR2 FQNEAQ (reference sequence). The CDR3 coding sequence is TGTGCCAGCAGCCTTCCGACTCCCACGGGGGAGCAGTACTTC. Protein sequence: CASSLPTPTGEQYF.

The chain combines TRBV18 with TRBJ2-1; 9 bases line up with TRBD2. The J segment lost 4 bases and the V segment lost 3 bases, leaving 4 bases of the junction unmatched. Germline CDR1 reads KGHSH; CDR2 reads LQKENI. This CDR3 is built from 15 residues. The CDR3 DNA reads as TGTGCCAGCTCACCCGGACTAGCGACGTACAATGAGCAGTTCTTC. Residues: CASSPGLATYNEQFF.

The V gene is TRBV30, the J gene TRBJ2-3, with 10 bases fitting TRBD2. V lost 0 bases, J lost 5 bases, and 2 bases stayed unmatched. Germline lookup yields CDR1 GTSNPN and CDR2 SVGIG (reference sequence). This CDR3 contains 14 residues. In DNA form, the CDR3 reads TGTGCCTGGAGTGTAGCGGGGGGGAAAGATACGCAGTATTTT. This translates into CAWSVAGGKDTQYF.

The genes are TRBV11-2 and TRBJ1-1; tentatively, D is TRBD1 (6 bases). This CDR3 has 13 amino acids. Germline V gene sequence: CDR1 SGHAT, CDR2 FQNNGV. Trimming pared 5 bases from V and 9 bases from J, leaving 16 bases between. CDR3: CASSTGTLNQAFF. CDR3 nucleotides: TGTGCCAGCAGCACCGGGACACTAAACCAAGCTTTCTTT.

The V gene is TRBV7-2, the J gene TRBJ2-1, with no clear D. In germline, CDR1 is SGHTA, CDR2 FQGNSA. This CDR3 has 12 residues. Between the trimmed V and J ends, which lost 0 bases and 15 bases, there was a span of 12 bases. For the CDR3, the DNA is TGTGCCAGCAGCTTAGCCCGAGCTTTTCTGTTCTTC. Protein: CASSLARAFLFF.

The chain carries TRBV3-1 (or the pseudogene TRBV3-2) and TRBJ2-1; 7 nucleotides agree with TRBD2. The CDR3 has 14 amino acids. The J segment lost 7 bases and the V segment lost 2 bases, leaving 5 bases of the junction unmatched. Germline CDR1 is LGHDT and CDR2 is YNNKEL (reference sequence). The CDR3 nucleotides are TGTGCCAGCAGCCAAATGGGACTACCTAATGAGCAGTTCTTC. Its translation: CASSQMGLPNEQFF.

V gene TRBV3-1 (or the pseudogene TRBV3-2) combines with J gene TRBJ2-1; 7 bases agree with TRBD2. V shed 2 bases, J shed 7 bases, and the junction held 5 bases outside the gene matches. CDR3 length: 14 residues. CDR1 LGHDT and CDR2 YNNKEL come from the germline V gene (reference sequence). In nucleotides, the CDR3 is TGTGCCAGCAGCCAACGGGCGGGAGTGAATGAGCAGTTCTTC. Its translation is CASSQRAGVNEQFF.

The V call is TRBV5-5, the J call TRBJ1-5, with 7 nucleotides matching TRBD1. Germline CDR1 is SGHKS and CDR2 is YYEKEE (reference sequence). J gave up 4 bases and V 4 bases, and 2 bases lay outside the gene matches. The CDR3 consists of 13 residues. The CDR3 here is CASSPDRNQPQHF. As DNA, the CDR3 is TGTGCCAGCAGCCCGGACAGGAATCAGCCCCAGCATTTT.

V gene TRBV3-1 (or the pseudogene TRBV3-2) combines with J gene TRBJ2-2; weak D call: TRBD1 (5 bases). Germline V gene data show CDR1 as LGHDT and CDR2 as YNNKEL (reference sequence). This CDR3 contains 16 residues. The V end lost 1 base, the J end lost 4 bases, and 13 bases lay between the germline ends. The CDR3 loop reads CASSQAKGVSTGELFF. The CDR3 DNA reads TGTGCCAGCAGCCAAGCCAAAGGGGTCTCCACCGGGGAGCTGTTTTTT.

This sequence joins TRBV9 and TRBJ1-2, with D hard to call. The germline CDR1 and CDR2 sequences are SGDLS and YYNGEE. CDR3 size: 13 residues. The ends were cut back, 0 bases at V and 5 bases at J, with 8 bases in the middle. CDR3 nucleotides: TGTGCCAGCAGCGTAGACAGCAGATATGGCTACACCTTC. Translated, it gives CASSVDSRYGYTF.

CDR3 DNA sequence: TGTGCCAGCAGCTCCACGGTGTTCACTGAAGCTTTCTTT. Translation: CASSSTVFTEAFF. The chain combines TRBV3-1 (or the pseudogene TRBV3-2) with TRBJ1-1; D remains ambiguous. The V and J ends lost 5 bases and 4 bases respectively, with 11 bases between them. The CDR3 loop spans 13 amino acids. From germline, CDR1 is LGHDT and CDR2 YNNKEL (reference sequence).